The 13 T cell receptor beta chains in this list originate from one sample, sequenced in a study of T cell changes during pregnancy in multiple sclerosis. The table came from immunoSEQ multiplex PCR; TCRdb's copy has only in-frame clones and leaves some out. The sample yields approximately 57,000 clones, around 90% seen once. The starting material was CD4+ T cells from peripheral blood mononuclear cells, obtained in the second trimester of pregnancy. These receptors were taken from a female donor with multiple sclerosis, enrolled in a pregnancy study.

The rearrangement links TRBV5-1 to TRBJ2-3; D might be TRBD1 (5 bases). V was shortened by 4 bases and J by 0 bases, with 12 bases between the two germline ends. CDR3 size: 15 residues. Germline loops: CDR1 SGHRS, CDR2 YFSETQ. The CDR3 loop is CASSVTVSSTDTQYF. Here the CDR3 DNA reads TGCGCCAGCAGCGTGACAGTTTCTAGCACAGATACGCAGTATTTT.

The rearrangement joins TRBV7-2 to TRBJ1-2, with 9 bases fitting TRBD1. V shed 2 bases, J shed 0 bases, and the junction held 4 bases outside the gene matches. Germline CDR1 and CDR2: SGHTA and FQGNSA. CDR3 length: 16 residues. CDR3 sequence: CASSLNGQGTNYGYTF. Written as DNA, the CDR3 is TGTGCCAGCAGCTTAAACGGACAGGGGACTAACTATGGCTACACCTTC.

This chain connects TRBV7-9 to TRBJ1-1; unclear D gene. The CDR3 covers 13 residues. Trimming took off 4 bases at V and 2 bases at J, with 8 bases between the two ends. Germline loops: CDR1 SEHNR, CDR2 FQNEAQ (reference sequence). CDR3 bases: TGTGCCAGCAGCTCCGGTCGCAACACTGAAGCTTTCTTT. This codes for CASSSGRNTEAFF.

J is TRBJ1-5 and V is TRBV6-6; TRBD1 is a possible D gene (6 bases). The CDR3 sequence is 15 residues long. CDR1 is MNHNY and CDR2 is SVGAGI in the germline V gene (reference sequence). The ends were cut back, 3 bases at V and 0 bases at J, with 9 bases in the middle. CDR3 nucleotide sequence: TGTGCCAGCAGTTATATGGGGGCTAGCAATCAGCCCCAGCATTTT. Translating it yields CASSYMGASNQPQHF.

The gene calls are TRBV2 and TRBJ1-2; no reliable D call. The CDR3 sequence is 12 residues long. Germline CDR1 and CDR2: SNHLY and FYNNEI. The germline V and J ends were trimmed by 3 bases and 5 bases, with 7 bases remaining between them. The DNA of the CDR3 is TGTGCCAGCAGTGATTCAGTATATGGCTACACCTTC. Translation: CASSDSVYGYTF.

This rearrangement joins TRBV5-5 to TRBJ1-1; D ambiguous. Between the trimmed V and J ends, which lost 4 bases and 7 bases, there was a span of 17 bases. The germline V gene encodes CDR1 SGHKS and CDR2 YYEKEE (reference sequence). CDR3 length: 14 amino acids. The CDR3 spells CASSLEFSTDEAFF. DNA for the CDR3: TGTGCCAGCAGCCTGGAATTTTCTACAGATGAAGCTTTCTTT.

The V and J genes are TRBV19 and TRBJ1-2, with 8 bases that match TRBD1. The CDR3 loop spans 14 amino acids. Germline V gene lookup returns CDR1 LNHDA and CDR2 SQIVND (reference sequence). V gave up 4 bases and J gave up 5 bases; unmatched junction bases: 6. Here the CDR3 reads CASSRQGKEYGYTF. The CDR3 nucleotides are TGTGCCAGTAGTAGACAGGGGAAGGAATATGGCTACACCTTC. Full variable domain (missing parts from reference TRBV19 and TRBJ1-2): DGGITQSPKYLFRKEGQNVTLSCEQNLNHDAMYWYRQDPGQGLRLIYYSQIVNDFQKGDIAEGYSVSREKKESFPLTVTSAQKNPTAFYLCASSRQGKEYGYTFGSGTRLTVV.

The V and J genes are TRBV18 and TRBJ1-3, with D hard to call. The CDR3 is made up of 16 amino acids. Per germline, CDR1 KGHSH and CDR2 LQKENI. Trimming cost V 2 bases and J 0 bases, with 11 bases left between them. The CDR3 here is CASSPFTAFSGNTIYF. DNA for the CDR3: TGTGCCAGCTCACCATTTACAGCCTTCTCTGGAAACACCATATATTTT.

The rearrangement joins TRBV6-6 to TRBJ2-7; TRBD2 aligns across 7 bases. The V segment lost 5 bases and the J segment 4 bases; nucleotides outside the gene matches: 8. The CDR3 extends over 14 amino acids. Germline V CDR1 and CDR2: MNHNY, SVGAGI (reference sequence). The CDR3 DNA reads TGTGCCAGCAGTAAAGGGGCGGGGGATTACGAGCAGTACTTC. Translation gives CASSKGAGDYEQYF.

The V and J genes are TRBV10-3 and TRBJ2-5; 8 bases map to TRBD1. This CDR3 is built from 14 residues. J was trimmed by 5 bases and V by 10 bases; bases with no gene match: 12. Looked up from germline, CDR1 is ENHRY and CDR2 is SYGVKD. The CDR3 is CATRSGQAAETQYF. In DNA, the CDR3 is TGTGCCACGCGATCGGGACAGGCCGCGGAGACCCAGTACTTC.

The chain carries TRBV27 and TRBJ1-1; 7 positions agree with TRBD1. CDR3 length: 13 amino acids. Germline V lookup: CDR1 MNHEY, CDR2 SMNVEV (reference sequence). The trim removed 8 bases at V and 1 base at J, leaving 4 bases unmatched. The CDR3 bases are TGTGCCAGCGTGGGGACAGCGAACACTGAAGCTTTCTTT. The encoded protein is CASVGTANTEAFF.

The chain recombines TRBV2 with TRBJ2-2, with 11 positions matching TRBD2. CDR1 is SNHLY, CDR2 FYNNEI, per germline. This CDR3 is built from 16 residues. V shed 3 bases and J 6 bases; nucleotides not matched to a gene: 6. The CDR3 region has the DNA TGTGCCAGCAGTGACTGGGCTAGCGGGGGGCCCGGGGAGCTGTTTTTT. Residues: CASSDWASGGPGELFF.

J is TRBJ2-7 and V is TRBV10-3; TRBD1 agrees at 10 bases. Germline lookup yields CDR1 ENHRY and CDR2 SYGVKD. V shed 3 bases, J shed 1 base, and the junction held 3 bases outside the gene matches. CDR3 size: 15 residues. The CDR3 DNA is TGTGCCATCAGTGACCGGGACAGGGGTTCCTACGAGCAGTACTTC. Amino acids: CAISDRDRGSYEQYF.